This T cell receptor beta chain was sequenced in a study of blood T cells in healthy people across ages. Study-wide results and caveats: More naive CD4+ cells and higher diversity marked long-lived donors relative to aged donors.

This clonotype was found a few times. Its specificity is not known. A sample-barcoded 5' primer and a J-beta primer mix were used in a second PCR of roughly 6 to 11 cycles. TCRdb analysed the 5' RACE reads with MiXCR anew, one entry per CDR3 protein. The sample includes roughly 560,000 distinct CDR3 sequences, less than 25% of them seen just once. Between the trimmed V and J ends, which lost 5 bases and 0 bases, there was a span of 10 bases. There are 14 residues in the CDR3. Germline CDR1 is SEHNR and CDR2 is FQNEAQ (reference sequence). The sample was also linked to a second study, of T cells of mothers and their children. From that second work: Within related and unrelated pairs, thymic selection shapes TCR recombination output in a similar way.

The specimen was blood. This chain connects TRBV7-9 to TRBJ1-1; weak D call: TRBD1 (6 bases). The TCR comes from a boy aged 5-17 years in good health. Here the CDR3 DNA reads TGTGCCAGCAGCGGGGGCCATATGAACACTGAAGCTTTCTTT. Its translation: CASSGGHMNTEAFF.